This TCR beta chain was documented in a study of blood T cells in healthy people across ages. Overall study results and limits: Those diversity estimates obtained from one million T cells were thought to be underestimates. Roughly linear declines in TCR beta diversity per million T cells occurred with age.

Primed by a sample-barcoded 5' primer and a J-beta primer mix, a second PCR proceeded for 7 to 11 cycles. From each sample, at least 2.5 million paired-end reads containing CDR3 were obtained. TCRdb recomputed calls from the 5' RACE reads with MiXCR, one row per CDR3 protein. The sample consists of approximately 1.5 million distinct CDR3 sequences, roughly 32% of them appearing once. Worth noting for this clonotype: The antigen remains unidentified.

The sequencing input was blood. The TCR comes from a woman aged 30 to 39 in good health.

Written as DNA, the CDR3 is TGCAGTGCTAAAGCAGCCCTCGGCACAGATACGCAGTATTTT. Its translation is CSAKAALGTDTQYF. V usage is TRBV20-1 and J usage is TRBJ2-3; D ambiguous. In germline, CDR1 is DFQATT, CDR2 SNEGSKA (reference sequence). Trimming pared 4 bases from V and 1 base from J, leaving 12 bases between. This CDR3 has 14 residues.